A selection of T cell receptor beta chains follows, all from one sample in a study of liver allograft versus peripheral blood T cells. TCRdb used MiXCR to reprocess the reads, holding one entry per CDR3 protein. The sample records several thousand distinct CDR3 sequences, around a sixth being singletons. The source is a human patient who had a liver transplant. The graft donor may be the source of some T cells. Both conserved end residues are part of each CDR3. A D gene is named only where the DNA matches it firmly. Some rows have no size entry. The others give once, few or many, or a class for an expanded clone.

TGTGCCAGCAGCGTAGACGGGATAGACAATGAGCAGTTCTTC | CASSVDGIDNEQFF | TRBJ2-1 | 14 | TRBV9 | . | .
TGTGCCATCAGTGCCCTCGAGGACCAGCCCCAGCATTTT | CAISALEDQPQHF | TRBJ1-5 | 13 | TRBV10-3 | medium-sized | .
TGTGCCAGTAGAGAGGGGGGCACAGATACGCAGTATTTT | CASREGGTDTQYF | TRBJ2-3 | 13 | TRBV19 | few | .
TGTGCCAGTAGTATGGGACAGCCTAATTCACCCCTCCACTTT | CASSMGQPNSPLHF | TRBJ1-6 | 14 | TRBV19 | medium-sized | TRBD1
TGTGCCAGCAGCTTGGGGAGCGGGGGGCCCGATACGCAGTATTTT | CASSLGSGGPDTQYF | TRBJ2-3 | 15 | TRBV5-4 | . | TRBD2
TGTGCCAGCATGGCGGACATTAGCCAGCCCCAGCATTTT | CASMADISQPQHF | TRBJ1-5 | 13 | TRBV2 | few | .
TGTGCCAGCAGCCAGGGACAGAAGAACACTGAAGCTTTCTTT | CASSQGQKNTEAFF | TRBJ1-1 | 14 | TRBV3-1 | . | TRBD1
TGTGCCAGCAGAGGACTAGCGGGGGGGCTATACAATGAGCAGTTCTTC | CASRGLAGGLYNEQFF | TRBJ2-1 | 16 | TRBV27 | many | TRBD2
TGTGCCTGGAGGGGGGGGGACAGCCAAAACTATGGCTACACCTTC | CAWRGGDSQNYGYTF | TRBJ1-2 | 15 | TRBV30 | . | TRBD1
TGTGCCAGCAGTTTAATGACAGGCCCGTATGCTTTCTTT | CASSLMTGPYAFF | TRBJ1-1 | 13 | TRBV12-3/TRBV12-4 | . | .
TGTGCCAGCAGTTTAGGGTACGAGCAGTACTTC | CASSLGYEQYF | TRBJ2-7 | 11 | TRBV12-3/TRBV12-4 | many | .
TGTGCCAGTAGGGACGCACAGGGGGAGAATTCACCCCTCCACTTT | CASRDAQGENSPLHF | TRBJ1-6 | 15 | TRBV19 | medium-sized | TRBD1
TGCAGTGCCCGACAGGGTGGGATTCAGCCCCAGCATTTT | CSARQGGIQPQHF | TRBJ1-5 | 13 | TRBV20-1 | . | TRBD1
TGCAGTGCTAGAGGCGGGGGGCGAAACTATGGCTACACCTTC | CSARGGGRNYGYTF | TRBJ1-2 | 14 | TRBV20-1 | few | .
TGTGCCAGCAGTTTACTTAATCTTGGTAATGAAAAACTGTTTTTT | CASSLLNLGNEKLFF | TRBJ1-4 | 15 | TRBV6-6 | medium-sized | .
TGTGCCAGCAGAGATTTCGGGACTAACTATGGCTACACCTTC | CASRDFGTNYGYTF | TRBJ1-2 | 14 | TRBV6-6 | medium-sized | .
TGTGCCAGCACCCCCGGGACAGGGAGTGAAAAACTGTTTTTT | CASTPGTGSEKLFF | TRBJ1-4 | 14 | TRBV12-3/TRBV12-4 | many | TRBD1
TGTGCCACCAGCATTCACCCTGACGGACGGTTGAACTATGGCTACACCTTC | CATSIHPDGRLNYGYTF | TRBJ1-2 | 17 | TRBV15 | medium-sized | .
TGTGCCAGCAGCTTATCAGCCTACTATGGCTACACCTTC | CASSLSAYYGYTF | TRBJ1-2 | 13 | TRBV5-4 | medium-sized | .
TGTGCCAGCAACCCCGGGCAGGGAGACTCTGGGGCCAACGTCCTGACTTTC | CASNPGQGDSGANVLTF | TRBJ2-6 | 17 | TRBV6-1 | medium-sized | .
TGTGCCAGCAGTTACTCGAGTCACCGGCTGGGAAACACCATATATTTT | CASSYSSHRLGNTIYF | TRBJ1-3 | 16 | TRBV6-1 | medium-sized | .
TGTGCCACCAGCAGAGAGGGGGGCCTCTACGAGCAGTACTTC | CATSREGGLYEQYF | TRBJ2-7 | 14 | TRBV15 | medium-sized | .
TGTGCCAGCTCAGTCAGCCGCGATCAGCCCCAGCATTTT | CASSVSRDQPQHF | TRBJ1-5 | 13 | TRBV18 | medium-sized | .
TGTGCCAGCAGCGTGGGACGGCCCAACTATGGCTACACCTTC | CASSVGRPNYGYTF | TRBJ1-2 | 14 | TRBV5-6 | medium-sized | .
TGCAGTGCTAGAGGAAACAGGATCCACTATGGCTACACCTTC | CSARGNRIHYGYTF | TRBJ1-2 | 14 | TRBV20-1 | medium-sized | .
TGCAGCGTGAGGACAAGTACCCTTGGCTACACCTTC | CSVRTSTLGYTF | TRBJ1-2 | 12 | TRBV29-1 | medium-sized | .
TGTGCCAGCTCGGGACAGGGGGCGAGGAACACTGAAGCTTTCTTT | CASSGQGARNTEAFF | TRBJ1-1 | 15 | TRBV19 | medium-sized | TRBD1
TGTGCCAGCAGCTTACACGGGACTAGGGGGGAGACCCAGTACTTC | CASSLHGTRGETQYF | TRBJ2-5 | 15 | TRBV7-9 | few | TRBD2
TGTGCCAGCAGTGAATCAGGGACCGGGTTGGCCGAGCAGTACTTC | CASSESGTGLAEQYF | TRBJ2-7 | 15 | TRBV6-1 | few | .
TGTGCCAGTAGTAACCAGGGGTGGGTCACTGAAGCTTTCTTT | CASSNQGWVTEAFF | TRBJ1-1 | 14 | TRBV19 | medium-sized | .
TGTGCCAGCAGCTTTTGGACAGGGCGGGGAATGAACACTGAAGCTTTCTTT | CASSFWTGRGMNTEAFF | TRBJ1-1 | 17 | TRBV7-9 | medium-sized | TRBD1
TGTGCCAGCTCACTGCTCAGGGGAGTTAATGAAAAACTGTTTTTT | CASSLLRGVNEKLFF | TRBJ1-4 | 15 | TRBV18 | medium-sized | .
TGTGCCAGCAGCTTATCGGTAGGGGGTCGGTACGAGCAGTACTTC | CASSLSVGGRYEQYF | TRBJ2-7 | 15 | TRBV11-1 | few | .
TGCAGTGCTAGGAGGGGACAGGGCATAAATGAGCAGTTCTTC | CSARRGQGINEQFF | TRBJ2-1 | 14 | TRBV20-1 | . | TRBD1
TGTGCCAGCAGTTACTCGGGGGGGGCTTACACTGAAGCTTTCTTT | CASSYSGGAYTEAFF | TRBJ1-1 | 15 | TRBV6-5 | many | .
TGTGCCATCAGTGAGTCCCACGAGCAGTACTTC | CAISESHEQYF | TRBJ2-7 | 11 | TRBV10-3 | many | .
TGTGCCAGCAGCTTGGGAGTGAGCCCGGCCCAGCATTTT | CASSLGVSPAQHF | TRBJ1-5 | 13 | TRBV7-2 | medium-sized | .
TGCAGCGTGGGACAGGGGGCGAAAGGCTATGGCTACACCTTC | CSVGQGAKGYGYTF | TRBJ1-2 | 14 | TRBV29-1 | medium-sized | TRBD1
TGCAGTGCTGGGGCGTCCCTAGAACAGCCCCAGCATTTT | CSAGASLEQPQHF | TRBJ1-5 | 13 | TRBV20-1 | few | .
TGTGCCAGCAGCTTATTAACCAGCGGGAGCTCCTACGAGCAGTACTTC | CASSLLTSGSSYEQYF | TRBJ2-7 | 16 | TRBV5-5 | few | TRBD2
TGCAGCGTTGGGGGGGGGCCCGATCAGCCCCAGCATTTT | CSVGGGPDQPQHF | TRBJ1-5 | 13 | TRBV29-1 | medium-sized | .
TGCAGTGCCAGACAGGGGGGCACTGAAGCTTTCTTT | CSARQGGTEAFF | TRBJ1-1 | 12 | TRBV20-1 | . | TRBD1
TGCAGTGCCCAAGCTGAAAGGGAAAAACTGTTTTTT | CSAQAEREKLFF | TRBJ1-4 | 12 | TRBV20-1 | . | .
TGTGCCAGCAGTGACCCCTCAGAGAGGGGGACTGAAGCTTTCTTT | CASSDPSERGTEAFF | TRBJ1-1 | 15 | TRBV2 | medium-sized | .
TGTGCCAGCGGGATGGGACAGTTCTCTGGAAACACCATATATTTT | CASGMGQFSGNTIYF | TRBJ1-3 | 15 | TRBV6-1 | medium-sized | TRBD1
TGCAGTGCTAGCGGGCAGGGAAACTATGGCTACACCTTC | CSASGQGNYGYTF | TRBJ1-2 | 13 | TRBV20-1 | few | .
TGTGCCAGCAGTTTAGGACAGGCGGCGGATAATGAAAAACTGTTTTTT | CASSLGQAADNEKLFF | TRBJ1-4 | 16 | TRBV12-3/TRBV12-4 | . | .
TGCAGTGCTAGTAGAAGGGGGACACGCAATCAGCCCCAGCATTTT | CSASRRGTRNQPQHF | TRBJ1-5 | 15 | TRBV20-1 | medium-sized | .
TGTGCCAGCAGCCCGGACGTTTATAGCAATCAGCCCCAGCATTTT | CASSPDVYSNQPQHF | TRBJ1-5 | 15 | TRBV27 | medium-sized | .